This is a list of T cell receptor beta chains from one sample in a study of cytomegalovirus exposure and HLA in healthy donors. TCRdb's copy holds only in-frame clones and misses some; the assay was immunoSEQ multiplex PCR. The sample contains about 150,000 clones, 65% to 85% of which appear only once. The source material was PBMCs. Source of these receptors: a man aged 25-45 years in good health and CMV-seronegative. Each CDR3 is given with its conserved first and last residue. A D gene is named only where the DNA matches it firmly. Clone size, where shown, is once, few, many, or a class for clones that have expanded.

TRBV11-2	14	NA	NA	TRBJ1-4	TGTGCCAGCAGCCCCCGGGGATCGGATGAAAAACTGTTTTTT	CASSPRGSDEKLFF
TRBV7-8	14	NA	NA	TRBJ1-2	TGTGCCAGCAACCAAGGTTCAGCGAACTATGGCTACACCTTC	CASNQGSANYGYTF
TRBV5-6	17	NA	NA	TRBJ1-1	TGTGCCAGCAGCGGGATTACAGGGAAGGAAGTGAACACTGAAGCTTTCTTT	CASSGITGKEVNTEAFF
TRBV6-5	15	NA	TRBD1	TRBJ1-3	TGTGCCAGCAGTTACGGGACAGGGGATGGAAACACCATATATTTT	CASSYGTGDGNTIYF
TRBV7-7	17	NA	TRBD2	TRBJ2-5	TGTGCCAGCAGCTTAGAACTAGCGGGAGGGGCTAGAGAGACCCAGTACTTC	CASSLELAGGARETQYF
TRBV5-1	14	NA	NA	TRBJ2-2	TGCGCCAGCAGCCCTGGACTATTAGGGGGGGAGCTGTTTTTT	CASSPGLLGGELFF
TRBV27	15	once	TRBD1	TRBJ2-2	TGTGCCAGCAGTCAGGACAGGGGGGCACCCGGGGAGCTGTTTTTT	CASSQDRGAPGELFF
TRBV9	14	NA	NA	TRBJ2-3	TGTGCCAGCAGCGTCGACAGTGACACAGATACGCAGTATTTT	CASSVDSDTDTQYF
TRBV7-2	15	NA	TRBD1	TRBJ2-1	TGTGCCAGCAGCCCCGGGACAGGGGTAATGAATGAGCAGTTCTTC	CASSPGTGVMNEQFF
TRBV28	19	NA	TRBD2	TRBJ2-3	TGTGCCAGCAGTTTAGACGGGACTAGCGGGAGTCAGGTGGCAGATACGCAGTATTTT	CASSLDGTSGSQVADTQYF
TRBV28	14	NA	NA	TRBJ1-4	TGTGCCAGCAGGGGCCCCGGCACTAATGAAAAACTGTTTTTT	CASRGPGTNEKLFF
TRBV11-2	13	NA	NA	TRBJ2-3	TGTGCCAGCAGCTTCCAAAACACAGATACGCAGTATTTT	CASSFQNTDTQYF
TRBV6-1	16	NA	TRBD1	TRBJ2-3	TGTGCCAGCAGTGGAGACAGGGAGACCCTTCCAGATACGCAGTATTTT	CASSGDRETLPDTQYF
TRBV27	14	few	NA	TRBJ1-1	TGTGCCAGCAGTTACATCGGGGGTCGCCTAGAAGCTTTCTTT	CASSYIGGRLEAFF
TRBV7-3	14	few	TRBD1	TRBJ2-3	TGTGCCAGCAGCAAGGACAGGGAAGGGGATACGCAGTATTTT	CASSKDREGDTQYF
TRBV7-6	15	NA	TRBD1	TRBJ2-5	TGTGCCAGCAGCTCCCCAGGGGGCTCCCAAGAGACCCAGTACTTC	CASSSPGGSQETQYF
TRBV19	15	NA	TRBD1	TRBJ1-1	TGTGCCAGTATTGGGACAGGGATTGCGGACACTGAAGCTTTCTTT	CASIGTGIADTEAFF
TRBV6-5	15	NA	NA	TRBJ2-7	TGTGCCAGCAGTTATGGACAGCCCAGCTCCTACGAGCAGTACTTC	CASSYGQPSSYEQYF
TRBV5-5	15	NA	TRBD2	TRBJ2-2	TGTGCCAGCAGCCTAGTAGCGGGGGGTACCGGGGAGCTGTTTTTT	CASSLVAGGTGELFF
TRBV7-9	18	NA	TRBD1	TRBJ1-4	TGTTCCAGCAGCTTAGGGACCAAGACGGGACAGGGATGGGAAAAACTGTTTTTT	CSSSLGTKTGQGWEKLFF
TRBV11-2	16	NA	TRBD1	TRBJ1-1	TGTGCCAGCAGCCTCTTTAACAGGGGGCGACGAACTGAAGCTTTCTTT	CASSLFNRGRRTEAFF
TRBV30	15	NA	TRBD2	TRBJ2-1	TGTGCCTGGAGTGGATGGGCTAGCGGGAGAAATGAGCAGTTCTTC	CAWSGWASGRNEQFF
TRBV6-1	15	NA	NA	TRBJ2-2	TGTGCCAGCAGTGATATAGGGGTGAGCACCGGGGAGCTGTTTTTT	CASSDIGVSTGELFF
TRBV18	17	NA	TRBD1	TRBJ1-4	TGTGCCAGCTCACCACCGTCAAGGGGGCCGGCTAATGAAAAACTGTTTTTT	CASSPPSRGPANEKLFF
TRBV6-1	13	NA	NA	TRBJ1-6	TGTGCCAGCAGGGGGCAGTCGGATTCACCCCTCCACTTT	CASRGQSDSPLHF
TRBV28	15	NA	TRBD2	TRBJ2-5	TGTGCCAGCAGGACCCTTAGCGGGAGGGCCGGGACCCAGTACTTC	CASRTLSGRAGTQYF
TRBV7-9	12	NA	NA	TRBJ2-7	TGTGCCAGCAGCTTAGACAGGGACGAGCAGTACTTC	CASSLDRDEQYF
TRBV6-4	15	NA	NA	TRBJ2-1	TGTGCCAGCAGGCTGGGGCTCAGCTCCTACAATGAGCAGTTCTTC	CASRLGLSSYNEQFF
TRBV28	16	NA	TRBD1	TRBJ1-2	TGTGCCCTAGAGTCACTTACAGGGGTGAAGATTGATGGCTACACCTTC	CALESLTGVKIDGYTF
TRBV5-1	13	once	TRBD1	TRBJ2-1	TGCGCCAGCAGCAAGGGACAGGGGGATGAGCAGTTCTTC	CASSKGQGDEQFF
TRBV5-1	18	few	NA	TRBJ1-3	TGCGCCAGCAGCTTGGTCCCCCAAGGGGGTCTCTCTGGAAACACCATATATTTT	CASSLVPQGGLSGNTIYF